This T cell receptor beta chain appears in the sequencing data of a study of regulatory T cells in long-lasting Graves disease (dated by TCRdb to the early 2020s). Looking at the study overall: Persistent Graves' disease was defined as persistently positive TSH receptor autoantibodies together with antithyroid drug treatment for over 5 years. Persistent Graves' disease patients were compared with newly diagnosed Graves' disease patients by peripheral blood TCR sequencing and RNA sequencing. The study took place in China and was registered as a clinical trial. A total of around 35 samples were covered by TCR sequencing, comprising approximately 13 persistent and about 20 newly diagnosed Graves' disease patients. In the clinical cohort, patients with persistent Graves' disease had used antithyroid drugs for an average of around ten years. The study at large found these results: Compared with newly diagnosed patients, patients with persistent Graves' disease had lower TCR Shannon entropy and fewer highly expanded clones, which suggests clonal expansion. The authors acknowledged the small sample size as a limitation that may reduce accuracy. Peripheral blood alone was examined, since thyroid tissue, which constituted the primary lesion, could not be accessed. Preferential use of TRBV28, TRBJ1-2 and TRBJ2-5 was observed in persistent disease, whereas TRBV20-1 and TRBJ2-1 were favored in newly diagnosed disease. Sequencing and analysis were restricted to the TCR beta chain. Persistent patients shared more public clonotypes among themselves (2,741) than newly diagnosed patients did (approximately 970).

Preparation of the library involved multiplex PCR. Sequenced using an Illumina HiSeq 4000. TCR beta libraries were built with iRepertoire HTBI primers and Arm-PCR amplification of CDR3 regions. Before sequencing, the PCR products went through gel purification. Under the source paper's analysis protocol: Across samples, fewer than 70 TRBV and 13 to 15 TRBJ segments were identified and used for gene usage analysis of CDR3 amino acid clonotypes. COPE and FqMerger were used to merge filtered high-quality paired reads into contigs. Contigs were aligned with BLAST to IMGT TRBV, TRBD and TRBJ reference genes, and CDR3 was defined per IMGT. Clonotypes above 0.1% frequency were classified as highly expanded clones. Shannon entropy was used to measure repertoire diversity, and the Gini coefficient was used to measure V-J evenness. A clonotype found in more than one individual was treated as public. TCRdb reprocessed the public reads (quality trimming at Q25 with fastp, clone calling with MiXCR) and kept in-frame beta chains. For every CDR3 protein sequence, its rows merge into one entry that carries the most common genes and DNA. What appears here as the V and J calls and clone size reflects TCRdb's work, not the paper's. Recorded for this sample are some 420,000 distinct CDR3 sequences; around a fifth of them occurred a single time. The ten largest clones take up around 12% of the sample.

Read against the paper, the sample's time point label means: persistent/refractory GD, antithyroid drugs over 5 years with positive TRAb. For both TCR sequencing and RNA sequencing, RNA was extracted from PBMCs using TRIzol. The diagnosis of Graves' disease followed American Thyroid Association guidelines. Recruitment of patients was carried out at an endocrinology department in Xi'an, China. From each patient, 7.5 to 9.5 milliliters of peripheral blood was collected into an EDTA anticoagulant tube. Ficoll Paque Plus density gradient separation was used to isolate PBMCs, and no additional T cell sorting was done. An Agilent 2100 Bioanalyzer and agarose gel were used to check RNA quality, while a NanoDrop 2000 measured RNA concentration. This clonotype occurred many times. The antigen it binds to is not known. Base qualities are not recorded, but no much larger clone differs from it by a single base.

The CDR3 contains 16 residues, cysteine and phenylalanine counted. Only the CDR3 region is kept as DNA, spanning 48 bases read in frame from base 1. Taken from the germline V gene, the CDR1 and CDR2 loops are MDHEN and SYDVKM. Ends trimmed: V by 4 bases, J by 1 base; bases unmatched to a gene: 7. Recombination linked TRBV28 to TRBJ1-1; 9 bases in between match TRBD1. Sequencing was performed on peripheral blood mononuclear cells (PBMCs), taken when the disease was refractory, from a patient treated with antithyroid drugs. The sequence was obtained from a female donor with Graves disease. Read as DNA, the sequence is TGTGCCAGCAGTTCATTACAGGGGGCCCAGAACACTGAAGCTTTCTTT. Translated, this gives CASSSLQGAQNTEAFF.